Listed below are T cell receptor beta chains from one sample, sequenced in a study of cytomegalovirus exposure and HLA in healthy donors. The repertoire was sequenced with immunoSEQ multiplex PCR; TCRdb's copy has only in-frame clones and lacks some. This sample has 200,000 or so clones, with roughly 88% found just once. Sequenced input: PBMCs. These receptors originate from a woman aged 25 to 39 in good health and CMV-seropositive. Both conserved end residues are part of each CDR3. A D gene is named only where the DNA matches it firmly. Some rows mark clone size as missing; the rest say once, few, many or name a class of expanded clone.

CDR3 length	V gene	clone size	J gene	D gene	CDR3 DNA	CDR3 protein
13	TRBV11-2	-	TRBJ2-7	-	TGTGCCAGCAGCTTATTACTAGTCGACGAGCAGTACTTC	CASSLLLVDEQYF
15	TRBV7-8	-	TRBJ2-1	TRBD1	TGTGCCAGCAGCCCCTCGACAGGGGCACGGAGTGAGCAGTTCTTC	CASSPSTGARSEQFF
16	TRBV6-4	-	TRBJ2-1	-	TGTGCCAGCAGTGTAGAGGGCCAGGGGTCGGCCAATGAGCAGTTCTTC	CASSVEGQGSANEQFF
16	TRBV18	-	TRBJ1-2	-	TGTGCCAGCTCACCAATACTAGGGAGAAAGGACTATGGCTACACCTTC	CASSPILGRKDYGYTF
14	TRBV9	-	TRBJ2-7	TRBD2	TGTGCCAGCAGCCCGAGCGGGAGTAGGTACGAGCAGTACTTC	CASSPSGSRYEQYF
16	TRBV29-1	-	TRBJ2-5	TRBD2	TGCAGCGTCGATACCCCGGGAGGGGGGGTACAAGAGACCCAGTACTTC	CSVDTPGGGVQETQYF
17	TRBV5-5	-	TRBJ2-1	-	TGTGCCAGCAGCTGGCTGGGGCGCGAGACCTCCTACAATGAGCAGTTCTTC	CASSWLGRETSYNEQFF
14	TRBV5-1	-	TRBJ1-3	-	TGCGCCAGCCGCCCCGAGTTCTCTGGAAACACCATATATTTT	CASRPEFSGNTIYF
14	TRBV2	-	TRBJ2-2	TRBD1	TGTGCCAGCAGGGGGACAGGGGGCACCGGGGAGCTGTTTTTT	CASRGTGGTGELFF
14	TRBV19	-	TRBJ1-1	-	TGTGCCAGTAGTTTCTCAGACTTGAACACTGAAGCTTTCTTT	CASSFSDLNTEAFF
14	TRBV4-1	-	TRBJ2-3	-	TGCGCCAGCAGCCAAGCGGGAGCGACAGATACGCAGTATTTT	CASSQAGATDTQYF
13	TRBV10-3	-	TRBJ1-4	-	TGTGCCATCAGTGAAGGGGAGGGTGAAAAACTGTTTTTT	CAISEGEGEKLFF
16	TRBV5-5	-	TRBJ1-2	TRBD1	TGTGCCAGCAGCTCGAGGGGACAGGAGCTCCTCTATGGCTACACCTTC	CASSSRGQELLYGYTF
15	TRBV7-9	-	TRBJ2-2	-	TGTGCCAGCAGCTTAGGGCGGCACCCCACCGGGGAGCTGTTTTTT	CASSLGRHPTGELFF
14	TRBV5-8	-	TRBJ2-1	-	TGTGCCAGCATTCGGAGAAGGACCTACAATGAGCAGTTCTTC	CASIRRRTYNEQFF
14	TRBV7-6	-	TRBJ2-2	TRBD1	TGTGCCAGCAGACGACAGGGGAGTACCGGGGAGCTGTTTTTT	CASRRQGSTGELFF
14	TRBV27	-	TRBJ2-1	TRBD2	TGTGCCACCCAGGGGACTAGCCTGGTTGGTGAGCAGTTCTTC	CATQGTSLVGEQFF
17	TRBV5-1	-	TRBJ2-2	TRBD2	TGCGCCAGCAGCGAAATTAGCGGGAGGATTACCACCGGGGAGCTGTTTTTT	CASSEISGRITTGELFF
15	TRBV6-1	-	TRBJ1-1	-	TGTGCCAGCAGTGAAGAAAGGTGGAGGAACACTGAAGCTTTCTTT	CASSEERWRNTEAFF
15	TRBV4-1	once	TRBJ2-7	TRBD2	TGCGCCAGCAGCCAACTACCGACTAGCTTGTACGAGCAGTACTTC	CASSQLPTSLYEQYF
18	TRBV27	-	TRBJ2-2	TRBD1	TGTGCCAGCAGTCGGACACTACCGGGACAGGGCTATGGCGGGGAGCTGTTTTTT	CASSRTLPGQGYGGELFF
14	TRBV11-2	-	TRBJ1-2	-	TGTGCCAGCAGCCAACAAACAGGGCTCTATGGCTACACCTTC	CASSQQTGLYGYTF
11	TRBV5-1	-	TRBJ2-1	-	TGCGCCAGCAGCCCAGGGGTTGAGCAGTTCTTC	CASSPGVEQFF
13	TRBV28	-	TRBJ2-5	-	TGTGCCAGCAGATCCGGACAGAAAGAGACCCAGTACTTC	CASRSGQKETQYF
15	TRBV11-2	-	TRBJ2-5	TRBD2	TGTGCCAGCAGCCCCCGGAGCGGGAGAGATGGGACCCAGTACTTC	CASSPRSGRDGTQYF
16	TRBV27	-	TRBJ1-2	-	TGTGCCAGCAGTTTATATGGGGGCGGGGGCGTACGGGGCTACACCTTC	CASSLYGGGGVRGYTF
13	TRBV2	-	TRBJ2-7	TRBD2	TGTGCCAGCGGGACTAGCGGGTACTACGAGCAGTACTTC	CASGTSGYYEQYF
14	TRBV6-6	once	TRBJ1-1	-	TGTGCCAGCAGCCTTACAGGGCTACCGACTGAAGCTTTCTTT	CASSLTGLPTEAFF
13	TRBV7-3	-	TRBJ2-1	-	TGTGCCAGCAGCCTAGCAACCTACAATGAGCAGTTCTTC	CASSLATYNEQFF
13	TRBV2	once	TRBJ2-5	-	TGTGCCAGCACCCTCGAGCGGCCAGGGACCCAGTACTTC	CASTLERPGTQYF
13	TRBV5-1	-	TRBJ2-1	-	TGCGCCAGCAGCTTCGGGAGCGACAATGAGCAGTTCTTC	CASSFGSDNEQFF
13	TRBV30	-	TRBJ1-1	-	TGTGCCTGGAGCCGCGACAGGAACACTGAAGCTTTCTTT	CAWSRDRNTEAFF
15	TRBV6-5	-	TRBJ1-5	TRBD1	TGTGCCAGCAGCCGGACAGGGAAGAGCAATCAGCCCCAGCATTTT	CASSRTGKSNQPQHF
16	TRBV6-5	-	TRBJ1-2	TRBD1	TGTGCCAGCAGTTACTCGGGACAGGGCGGCTTCTATGGCTACACCTTC	CASSYSGQGGFYGYTF
16	TRBV7-9	-	TRBJ1-2	TRBD1	TGTGCCAGCAGCAACCGGGACAGGGGTCGCGTCTATGGCTACACCTTC	CASSNRDRGRVYGYTF
15	TRBV11-3	-	TRBJ2-3	TRBD2	TGTGCCAGCAGCTTAGGAGCGGGAGCCGCCGATACGCAGTATTTT	CASSLGAGAADTQYF
12	TRBV5-1	-	TRBJ1-1	-	TGCGCCAGCAGGACTACCAGAAGTGAAGCTTTCTTT	CASRTTRSEAFF
10	TRBV20-1	-	TRBJ2-1	-	TGCAGTGGAGCGGACAATGAGCAGTTCTTC	CSGADNEQFF
14	TRBV19	once	TRBJ1-1	-	TGTGCCAGTAGCACAACCAGGGAGGGGGCTGAAGCTTTCTTT	CASSTTREGAEAFF
15	TRBV2	-	TRBJ2-3	-	TGTGCCAGCAGGCAACAGGGTTTAAGCACAGATACGCAGTATTTT	CASRQQGLSTDTQYF
11	TRBV6-5	-	TRBJ2-7	-	TGTGCCAGCAGCCGAGACAGAGAGCAGTACTTC	CASSRDREQYF
15	TRBV9	-	TRBJ2-7	TRBD2	TGTGCCAGCAGCGTAGGCCACGGGACTAGCTACGAGCAGTACTTC	CASSVGHGTSYEQYF
15	TRBV9	-	TRBJ2-1	TRBD2	TGTGCCAGCAGCGTGACTAGCGGGAGAACCGATGAGCAGTTCTTC	CASSVTSGRTDEQFF
15	TRBV7-6	-	TRBJ2-3	TRBD2	TGTGCCAGCAGCTTGCCGGTAGCGGGAACAGATACGCAGTATTTT	CASSLPVAGTDTQYF
13	TRBV15	-	TRBJ2-1	-	TGTGCCACCAGCAGAGATAGGGAGGAAGGGCAGTTCTTC	CATSRDREEGQFF
14	TRBV19	-	TRBJ1-5	-	TGTGCCAGCGGGTCTTACCTAAGCAATCAGCCCCAGCATTTT	CASGSYLSNQPQHF
12	TRBV25-1	few	TRBJ2-7	-	TGTGCCAGCAGTGACCTCCCCTACGAGCAGTACTTC	CASSDLPYEQYF
15	TRBV5-1	-	TRBJ2-1	TRBD2	TGCGCCAGCAGCTGGGGGGACAGTGGACTAGCGGAGCAGTTCTTC	CASSWGDSGLAEQFF
15	TRBV7-2	-	TRBJ2-7	-	TGTGCCAGCAGCTTAAACAGGGATGCCTCTTACGAGCAGTACTTC	CASSLNRDASYEQYF
17	TRBV7-2	-	TRBJ2-7	TRBD2	TGTGCCAGCAGCTTAGCGCTCGGGGCTAGCGGGAGTTACGAGCAGTACTTC	CASSLALGASGSYEQYF
12	TRBV12-5	-	TRBJ2-1	-	TGTGCTAGTGGGATTCACAGGAATGAGCAGTTCTTC	CASGIHRNEQFF
16	TRBV5-8	-	TRBJ2-7	-	TGTGCCAGCAGCCTGATGGGGGGTCACCCCTCCTACGAGCAGTACTTC	CASSLMGGHPSYEQYF
15	TRBV7-2	-	TRBJ1-1	-	TGTGCCAGCAGCCTAGCCCCCCCGGGGGGCACTGAAGCTTTCTTT	CASSLAPPGGTEAFF
14	TRBV9	-	TRBJ2-7	TRBD2	TGTGCCAGCAGCCCCAGGGCTAGCGGGAGAGAGCAGTACTTC	CASSPRASGREQYF
16	TRBV28	-	TRBJ2-6	TRBD1	TGTGCCAGCAGATCGTACAGGGGGCGCGGGGCCAACGTCCTGACTTTC	CASRSYRGRGANVLTF
16	TRBV7-9	-	TRBJ1-4	-	TGTGCCAGCAGCTTGGGCAGCCTTGCAACTAATGAAAAACTGTTTTTT	CASSLGSLATNEKLFF
13	TRBV6-1	-	TRBJ1-2	-	TGTGCCAGCAGGCCGCTGGGAAGCGGTGGCTACACCTTC	CASRPLGSGGYTF
15	TRBV19	-	TRBJ2-7	-	TGTGCCAGAAACCCCCCCGGGCAGGAGGGCCCGGAGCAGTACTTC	CARNPPGQEGPEQYF
13	TRBV11-3	-	TRBJ2-1	-	TGTGCCAGCAGCTTACGGGGCTACAATGAGCAGTTCTTC	CASSLRGYNEQFF
15	TRBV19	once	TRBJ1-2	-	TGTGCCAGTATGCCGCTACAGGAGATTAACTATGGCTACACCTTC	CASMPLQEINYGYTF